These 27 T cell receptor beta chains were sequenced from one sample in a study of blood T cell repertoires in COVID-19. Profiled with immunoSEQ multiplex PCR; TCRdb holds only in-frame clones, not every one. Of about 75,000 clones in the sample, roughly 86% were seen once. Sequencing was carried out using peripheral blood. The receptor source for this set is a woman in her forties or fifties with acute or convalescent COVID-19.

This clone was seen a few times. The chain employs TRBV12-3 or TRBV12-4 and TRBJ2-1, with unresolved D. V lost 3 bases, J lost 6 bases, and 6 bases lay in between. This CDR3 spans 12 amino acids. This CDR3 reads CASSFGANEQFF. In nucleotides, the CDR3 is TGTGCCAGCAGTTTCGGAGCCAATGAGCAGTTCTTC.

V usage is TRBV11-3 and J usage is TRBJ1-2; TRBD1 matches 9 bases. This CDR3 region has 16 residues. The J segment lost 4 bases and the V segment lost 5 bases, leaving 11 bases of the junction unmatched. Germline assignment: CDR1 SGHNT and CDR2 YENEEA. CDR3 loop: CASSPEGTGPFYGYTF. As DNA, the CDR3 is TGTGCCAGCAGCCCAGAGGGGACAGGGCCCTTCTATGGCTACACCTTC.

The chain uses TRBV9 and TRBJ1-2; 7 positions match TRBD1. The germline gives CDR1 SGDLS, CDR2 YYNGEE. The CDR3 is 15 residues long. Trimming at V came to 4 bases and at J to 5 bases, leaving 11 bases not matched to a gene. CDR3: CASSLAQGNWYGYTF. The CDR3 nucleotides are TGTGCCAGCAGCCTCGCACAGGGGAATTGGTATGGCTACACCTTC.

The V gene is TRBV3-1 (or the pseudogene TRBV3-2), the J gene TRBJ2-5; weak D call: TRBD2 (5 bases). Germline V CDR1 and CDR2: LGHDT, YNNKEL (reference sequence). The V and J ends lost 1 base and 7 bases respectively, with 16 bases between them. CDR3 length: 15 residues. The CDR3: CASSQGGELTATQYF. The CDR3 DNA reads TGTGCCAGCAGCCAAGGTGGGGAGCTCACAGCGACCCAGTACTTC.

This sequence joins TRBV11-2 and TRBJ2-7; tentatively, D is TRBD2 (5 bases). Trimming left V 1 base short and J 2 bases short, with 15 bases between. CDR3 length: 16 residues. The germline V gene encodes CDR1 SGHAT and CDR2 FQNNGV. The CDR3 spells CASSLVTGFSAYEQYF. The CDR3 nucleotides are TGTGCCAGCAGCTTAGTCACGGGATTCTCCGCCTACGAGCAGTACTTC.

V is TRBV19 and J is TRBJ2-1, with 10 bases fitting TRBD2. The trim removed 6 bases at V and 4 bases at J, leaving 6 bases unmatched. This CDR3 region has 15 residues. Per germline, CDR1 LNHDA and CDR2 SQIVND (reference sequence). CDR3 bases: TGTGCCAGTAGCCGACTAGCGGGCCCTTACAATGAGCAGTTCTTC. This gives the protein CASSRLAGPYNEQFF.

The chain employs TRBV15 and TRBJ2-3, with D possibly matching TRBD1 (7 bases). The germline V and J ends were trimmed by 1 base and 6 bases, with 17 bases remaining between them. Germline CDR1 LNHNV, CDR2 YYDKDF (reference sequence). The CDR3 sequence is 16 residues long. The CDR3, as DNA: TGTGCCACCAGCAGAGCCGGGAGTAGGGGGCGGGATACGCAGTATTTT. Residues: CATSRAGSRGRDTQYF. Together with reference TRBV15 and TRBJ2-3, the CDR3 gives the full variable domain: DAMVIQNPRYQVTQFGKPVTLSCSQTLNHNVMYWYQQKSSQAPKLLFHYYDKDFNNEADTPDNFQSRRPNTSFCFLDIRSPGLGDTAMYLCATSRAGSRGRDTQYFGPGTRLTVL.

This sequence joins TRBV2 and TRBJ1-1; no firm D call. Trimming left V 5 bases short and J 3 bases short, with 10 bases between. CDR1 is SNHLY, CDR2 FYNNEI, per germline. The CDR3 is 13 residues long. The CDR3 sequence is CASSSLRDTEAFF. In nucleotides, the CDR3 is TGTGCCAGCAGTTCCCTGCGCGACACTGAAGCTTTCTTT.

Only one count was recorded for this clone. The chain employs TRBV2 and TRBJ2-2, with 9 bases lining up with TRBD1. V lost 10 bases to trimming and J lost 3 bases; unmatched junction nucleotides: 12. Germline CDR1 reads SNHLY; CDR2 reads FYNNEI. The CDR3 has 16 amino acids. This chain's CDR3 is CATLLAGQGHTGELFF. CDR3 sequence (DNA): TGTGCCACCCTTTTGGCGGGACAGGGCCACACCGGGGAGCTGTTTTTT.

CDR3 protein: CASSGAPGTPAPGYTF. CDR3 nucleotide sequence: TGTGCCAGTTCAGGCGCGCCAGGGACTCCTGCCCCTGGCTACACCTTC. The V call is TRBV28, the J call TRBJ1-2, with a tentative D call TRBD1 (5 bases). This CDR3 is built from 16 residues. CDR1 is MDHEN and CDR2 is SYDVKM in the germline V gene. V was trimmed by 9 bases and J by 7 bases, leaving 27 bases between them.

This chain uses TRBV11-1 with TRBJ2-2; TRBD1 matches at 7 bases. The CDR3 runs 15 residues. V lost 5 bases to trimming and J lost 6 bases; unmatched junction nucleotides: 9. Germline CDR1 is SGHAT and CDR2 is FQDESV (reference sequence). The CDR3 protein is CASSHGQVYPGELFF. CDR3 sequence (DNA): TGTGCCAGCAGCCATGGACAGGTTTATCCCGGGGAGCTGTTTTTT.

This rearrangement joins TRBV2 to TRBJ1-4; the D gene is possibly TRBD1 (6 bases). Trimming removed 4 bases from V and 4 bases from J, with 13 bases in between. The CDR3 contains 15 residues. CDR1 and CDR2 from the germline V gene are SNHLY and FYNNEI. This CDR3 reads CASSAQTGLNEKLFF. DNA for the CDR3: TGTGCCAGCAGTGCTCAGACAGGACTTAATGAAAAACTGTTTTTT.

The rearrangement links TRBV7-8 to TRBJ1-6; no clear D gene. Trimming pared 5 bases from V and 7 bases from J, leaving 15 bases between. Germline V gene data show CDR1 as SGHVS and CDR2 as FQNEAQ. The CDR3 totals 15 residues. CDR3 sequence reads: CASSIITSENSPLHF. In nucleotides, the CDR3 is TGTGCCAGCAGCATCATTACCAGCGAGAATTCACCCCTCCACTTT.

A few counts support this clone. The chain combines TRBV3-1 (or the pseudogene TRBV3-2) with TRBJ1-1; maybe TRBD1 (5 bases). Looked up from germline, CDR1 is LGHDT and CDR2 is YNNKEL (reference sequence). The CDR3 runs 15 residues. V was shortened by 0 bases and J by 1 base, with 9 bases between the two germline ends. CDR3: CASSQEGVKNTEAFF. The CDR3 nucleotides read TGTGCCAGCAGCCAAGAAGGGGTTAAGAACACTGAAGCTTTCTTT.

The chain uses TRBV3-1 (or the pseudogene TRBV3-2) and TRBJ1-4, with D maybe TRBD1 (5 bases). Germline CDR1 reads LGHDT; CDR2 reads YNNKEL (reference sequence). This CDR3 is built from 15 residues. Trimming shortened V by 0 bases and J by 6 bases, and 11 bases separated the two germline ends. The CDR3: CASSQDRRDHEKLFF. The CDR3 nucleotides are TGTGCCAGCAGCCAAGATCGGAGGGACCATGAAAAACTGTTTTTT.

The gene calls are TRBV9 and TRBJ2-2, with a possible D match to TRBD2 (5 bases). CDR1 is SGDLS, CDR2 YYNGEE, per germline. The CDR3 loop spans 16 amino acids. The germline V and J ends were trimmed by 7 bases and 5 bases, with 21 bases remaining between them. The CDR3 loop is CASALTGSTGTGELFF. The CDR3 nucleotides are TGTGCCAGCGCTCTCACGGGGTCTACCGGGACCGGGGAGCTGTTTTTT.

The V and J genes are TRBV18 and TRBJ2-1, with D possibly being TRBD2 (5 bases). CDR3 length: 12 residues. Germline V gives CDR1 KGHSH, CDR2 LQKENI. Trimming took off 0 bases at V and 9 bases at J, with 6 bases between the two ends. CDR3 nucleotide sequence: TGTGCCAGCTCACCACCCGCGGGTGAGCAGTTCTTC. Translation gives CASSPPAGEQFF.

The chain uses TRBV25-1 and TRBJ1-5; D not certain. The CDR3 totals 14 residues. V was pared by 2 bases and J by 2 bases, with 7 bases between. CDR1 is MGHDK, CDR2 SYGVNS, per germline. The CDR3 protein is CASSERQGNQPQHF. CDR3 nucleotides: TGTGCCAGCAGTGAACGGCAGGGCAATCAGCCCCAGCATTTT.

The chain carries TRBV28 and TRBJ2-7, with TRBD1 matching over 7 bases. This CDR3 has 14 residues. J was trimmed by 7 bases and V by 5 bases; bases with no gene match: 11. Germline lookup yields CDR1 MDHEN and CDR2 SYDVKM. The DNA for the CDR3 is TGTGCCAGCAGTAGCCGGGACAGCCGACGGGAGCAGTACTTC. Its translation: CASSSRDSRREQYF.

The chain joins TRBV29-1 to TRBJ2-1; D is unclear. The CDR3 runs 12 residues. The V end lost 8 bases, the J end lost 6 bases, and 14 bases lay between the germline ends. Germline V CDR1 and CDR2: SQVTM, ANQGSEA. CDR3 DNA sequence: TGCAGCATTTTTAACAGAAGCAATGAGCAGTTCTTC. As protein: CSIFNRSNEQFF.

The DNA for the CDR3 is TGTGCCTGGAGTGTACGTGGTAGCGGGTCGACCCAGTACTTC. Translation gives CAWSVRGSGSTQYF. The J gene is TRBJ2-5, the V gene TRBV30, with 7 bases aligning to TRBD2. Germline V gene data show CDR1 as GTSNPN and CDR2 as SVGIG (reference sequence). The CDR3 totals 14 residues. The junction had 8 bases not matched to a gene; V was cut back by 0 bases and J by 7 bases.

The chain employs TRBV5-1 and TRBJ2-7; D remains ambiguous. V lost 0 bases, J lost 0 bases, and 10 bases lay in between. The germline V gene has CDR1 SGHRS and CDR2 YFSETQ. This CDR3 is 15 amino acids long. The chain's CDR3 is CASSLGVGRSYEQYF. CDR3 nucleotide sequence: TGCGCCAGCAGCTTGGGTGTTGGGCGCTCCTACGAGCAGTACTTC.

This chain links TRBV5-6 with TRBJ1-2, with D maybe TRBD1 (6 bases). The CDR3 has 15 residues. The germline V and J ends were trimmed by 4 bases and 0 bases, with 13 bases remaining between them. Germline CDR1 is SGHDT and CDR2 is YYEEEE. The CDR3 region is CASSEVGGSNYGYTF. The CDR3 DNA sequence: TGTGCCAGCAGCGAGGTAGGGGGTTCTAACTATGGCTACACCTTC.

The chain uses TRBV4-1 and TRBJ2-7, with 14 nucleotides matching TRBD2. This CDR3 region has 17 residues. V was pared by 1 base and J by 2 bases, with 4 bases of the junction left unmatched. Per the germline V gene, CDR1 is MGHRA and CDR2 is YSYEKL. CDR3: CASSQGTSGRLAYEQYF. As DNA, the CDR3 is TGCGCCAGCAGCCAAGGGACTAGCGGGAGGCTAGCCTACGAGCAGTACTTC.

In this sample, this clone turned up once. The gene calls are TRBV10-3 and TRBJ2-2; D may be TRBD1 (5 bases). The germline CDR1 and CDR2 sequences are ENHRY and SYGVKD. The CDR3 runs 14 residues. Trimming took off 0 bases at V and 3 bases at J, with 5 bases between the two ends. This CDR3 is CAISESGHTGELFF. In DNA form, the CDR3 reads TGTGCCATCAGTGAGTCGGGGCACACCGGGGAGCTGTTTTTT.

The chain carries TRBV4-3 and TRBJ2-3; D is ambiguous. Trimming shortened V by 4 bases and J by 3 bases, and 5 bases separated the two germline ends. The CDR3 is 12 residues long. CDR1 and CDR2 from the germline V gene are LGHNA and YSLEER. For the CDR3, the DNA is TGCGCCAGCAGCCCTTGTACAGATACGCAGTATTTT. This encodes CASSPCTDTQYF.

The J gene is TRBJ2-1, the V gene TRBV2; TRBD1 matches at 8 bases. The CDR3 consists of 14 residues. CDR1 is SNHLY, CDR2 FYNNEI, per germline. V was pared by 7 bases and J by 7 bases, with 9 bases of the junction left unmatched. CDR3: CASTDRAGWNEQFF. DNA for the CDR3: TGTGCCAGCACGGACAGGGCGGGGTGGAATGAGCAGTTCTTC.